Each of the 8 T cell receptor beta chains below was sequenced from the same sample in a study of neurological immune-mediated disorders. TCRdb passed the 5' RACE reads through MiXCR, listing each CDR3 protein once. The sample shows tens of thousands of distinct CDR3 sequences, around a tenth of them seen only once. Sequenced sample: PBMCs. Receptor source: a man between 40 and 49 years old in good health.

This clonotype was counted between two and nine times. The rearrangement links TRBV6-5 to TRBJ2-2; 10 positions agree with TRBD1. CDR3 length equals 16 residues. Germline V lookup: CDR1 MNHEY, CDR2 SVGAGI. Trimming at V came to 4 bases and at J to 4 bases, leaving 6 bases not matched to a gene. The CDR3 nucleotides are TGTGCCAGCAGTTTTCTGGACAGGGGGGGCACCGGGGAGCTGTTTTTT. It yields the protein CASSFLDRGGTGELFF.

This clonotype occurred many times. The chain is built from TRBV11-2 and TRBJ2-7, with TRBD1 matching over 11 bases. Germline CDR1 reads SGHAT; CDR2 reads FQNNGV. Losses at the gene ends were 5 bases for V and 6 bases for J; bases not matched to a gene: 6. The CDR3 is 14 residues long. The CDR3 loop is CASSARDRGGEQYF. The CDR3 region has the DNA TGTGCCAGCAGCGCCCGGGACAGGGGGGGCGAGCAGTACTTC.

This clonotype was observed many times. The CDR3 spells CASSRTGANYGYTF. DNA for the CDR3: TGTGCCAGCAGTAGGACAGGAGCTAACTATGGCTACACCTTC. The chain employs TRBV6-5 and TRBJ1-2, with 7 bases matching TRBD1. V lost 5 bases to trimming and J lost 0 bases; unmatched junction nucleotides: 3. There are 14 residues in the CDR3. CDR1 is MNHEY and CDR2 is SVGAGI in the germline V gene.

This clonotype occurred many times. The chain employs TRBV25-1 and TRBJ2-7; D is possibly TRBD1 (6 bases). The length of the CDR3 is 11 residues. V shed 6 bases and J shed 5 bases, with 8 bases lying between them. The V gene's germline CDR1 is MGHDK and CDR2 SYGVNS. CDR3 sequence: CASRYRDEQYF. The CDR3 DNA sequence: TGTGCCAGCAGATACAGGGACGAGCAGTACTTC.

This clonotype was recorded many times. The V and J genes are TRBV6-1 and TRBJ2-7; D possibly corresponds to TRBD2 (6 bases). Germline V CDR1 and CDR2: MNHNS, SASEGT. V lost 8 bases to trimming and J lost 4 bases, with 15 bases between them. The CDR3 contains 13 residues. The CDR3 reads CASLTRDSYEQYF. CDR3 in DNA: TGTGCCAGCCTGACCCGGGACTCATACGAGCAGTACTTC.

A note on this clonotype: One base away lies a much larger clone, so this may be a sequencing read error. The chain uses TRBV10-1 and TRBJ2-1; TRBD1 might be the D (6 bases). CDR3 size: 12 residues. The V gene lost 4 bases and the J gene lost 10 bases, with 11 bases spanning the gap. Looked up from germline, CDR1 is WNHNN and CDR2 is SYGVQD (reference sequence). In DNA form, the CDR3 reads TGCGCCAGCAGTGGGAATGGGGGCGAGCAGTTCTTC. Its protein product is CASSGNGGEQFF.

A note on this clonotype: The junction shows a germline mismatch at one end, possibly a read error. The rearrangement links TRBV6-5 to TRBJ2-1; no definite D call. This CDR3 region has 14 residues. The germline V gene encodes CDR1 MNHEY and CDR2 SVGAGI. The chain's CDR3 is CASASSGSFNDQFF. DNA of the CDR3: TGTGCCAGCGCGTCGTCCGGCTCGTTCAATGATCAGTTCTTC.

This clonotype has at least ten counts. The chain carries TRBV30 and TRBJ2-5; D uncertain. CDR3 size: 13 residues. The germline gives CDR1 GTSNPN, CDR2 SVGIG (reference sequence). V shed 0 bases and J shed 2 bases, with 7 bases lying between them. CDR3 protein: CAWSVTDQETQYF. The CDR3 region has the DNA TGTGCCTGGAGTGTAACAGATCAAGAGACCCAGTACTTC.